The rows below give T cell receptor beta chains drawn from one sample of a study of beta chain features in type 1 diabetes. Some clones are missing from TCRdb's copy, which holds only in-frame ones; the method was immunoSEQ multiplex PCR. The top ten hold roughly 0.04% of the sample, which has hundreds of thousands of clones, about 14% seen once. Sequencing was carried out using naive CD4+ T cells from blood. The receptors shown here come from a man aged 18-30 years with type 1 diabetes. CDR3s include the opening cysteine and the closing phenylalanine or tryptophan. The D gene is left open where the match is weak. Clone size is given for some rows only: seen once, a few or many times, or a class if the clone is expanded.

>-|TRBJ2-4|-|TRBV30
TGTGCCTGGAGTGTCGAGCAGGGGCGGTACATTCAGTACTTC
CAWSVEQGRYIQYF
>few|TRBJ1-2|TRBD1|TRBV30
TGTGCCTGGAGTTACAGGGGGGTTCATGGCTACACCTTC
CAWSYRGVHGYTF
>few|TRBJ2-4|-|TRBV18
TGTGCCAGCTCACCGCCGAGTGGAGACATTCAGTACTTC
CASSPPSGDIQYF
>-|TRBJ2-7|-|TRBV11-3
TGTGCCAGCAGCTTAGCAGGGGCCCACGAGCAGTACTTC
CASSLAGAHEQYF
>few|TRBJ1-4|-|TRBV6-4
TGTGCCAGCAGTGCCTGGGGCGGGGATGAAAAACTGTTTTTT
CASSAWGGDEKLFF
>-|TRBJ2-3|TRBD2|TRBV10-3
TGTGCCATCAGTGAGTCGGCAGTAGCGGGAACGGAGGATACGCAGTATTTT
CAISESAVAGTEDTQYF
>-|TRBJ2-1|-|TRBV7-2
TGTGCCAGCAGCTTCCGGGGGTTGGATGAGCAGTTCTTC
CASSFRGLDEQFF
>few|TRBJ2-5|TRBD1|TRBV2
TGTGCCAGCAGGGAAAACAGGGGGCGAGAAGAGACCCAGTACTTC
CASRENRGREETQYF
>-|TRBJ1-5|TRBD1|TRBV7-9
TGTGCCAGCAGCTCCGGGACAGGAGCGTTTAAGCCCCAGCATTTT
CASSSGTGAFKPQHF
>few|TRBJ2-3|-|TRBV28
TGTGCCAGCAGTTCGCAAACAGATACGCAGTATTTT
CASSSQTDTQYF
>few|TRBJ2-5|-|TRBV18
TGTGCCAGCTCACCGAGGGAGGAGACCCAGTACTTC
CASSPREETQYF
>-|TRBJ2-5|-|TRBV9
TGTGCCAGCAGCTCCCGGGACGGCCAAGAGACCCAGTACTTC
CASSSRDGQETQYF
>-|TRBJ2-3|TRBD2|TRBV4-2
TGTGCCAGCAGCCAAGCTGCTAGCGGTAGCACAGATACGCAGTATTTT
CASSQAASGSTDTQYF
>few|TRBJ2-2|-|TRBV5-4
TGTGCCAGCAGCTTGGATGGGGCCGGCGGGGAGCTGTTTTTT
CASSLDGAGGELFF
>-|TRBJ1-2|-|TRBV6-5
TGTGCCAGCTCTCCTAGGGCAGGGACTGGCTACACCTTC
CASSPRAGTGYTF
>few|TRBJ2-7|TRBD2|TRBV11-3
TGTGCCAGCAGCTTGGATATGGGAGGGGAGCAGTACTTC
CASSLDMGGEQYF
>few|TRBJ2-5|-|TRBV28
TGTGCCGCAGTTCCCTCGGGTCTCTCTCGTGAGACCCAGTACTTC
CAAVPSGLSRETQYF
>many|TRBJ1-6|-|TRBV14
TGTGCCAGCAGCCAAGAGGGGAGATATTCACCCCTCCACTTT
CASSQEGRYSPLHF
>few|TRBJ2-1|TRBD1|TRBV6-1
TGTGCCAGCAGTGGGCCGACAGGGTCCTACAATGAGCAGTTCTTC
CASSGPTGSYNEQFF
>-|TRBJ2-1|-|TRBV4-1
TGCGCCAGCAGCCGGATGGGGCTGGCCTACAATGAGCAGTTCTTC
CASSRMGLAYNEQFF
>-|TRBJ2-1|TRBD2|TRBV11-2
TGTGCCAGCAGCTTAGAGGGTAGCGGGAGCCTCTACAATGAGCAGTTCTTC
CASSLEGSGSLYNEQFF
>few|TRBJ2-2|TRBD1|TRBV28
TGTGCCAGCAGCCGGGGACAGGTTAATTGGGAGCTGTTTTTT
CASSRGQVNWELFF
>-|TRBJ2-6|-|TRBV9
TGTGCCAGCAGCATCTCTGGGGCCAACGTCCTGACTTTC
CASSISGANVLTF
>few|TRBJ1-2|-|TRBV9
TGTGCCAGCAGCTCAAGGACAACGTCGGGCTACACCTTC
CASSSRTTSGYTF
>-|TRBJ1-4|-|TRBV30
TGTGCCGGGAACCGGGACGGACTTGTACCGAATGAAAAACTGTTTTTT
CAGNRDGLVPNEKLFF
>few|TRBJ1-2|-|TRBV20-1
TGCAGTGCTAGAGACTATGGCTACACCTTC
CSARDYGYTF
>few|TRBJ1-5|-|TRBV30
TGTGCCTGGAGTTTCGGATCCGTTTATAGCAATCAGCCCCAGCATTTT
CAWSFGSVYSNQPQHF
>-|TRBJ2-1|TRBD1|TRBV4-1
TGCGCCAGCAGCCAAGTTTTTACAGGGGGCATGGATGAGCAGTTCTTC
CASSQVFTGGMDEQFF
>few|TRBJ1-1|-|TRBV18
TGTGCCAGCTCGGACTACACTGAAGCTTTCTTT
CASSDYTEAFF
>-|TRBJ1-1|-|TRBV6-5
TGTGCCTGTACCAGGGGAAAGGGCACTGAAGCTTTCTTT
CACTRGKGTEAFF
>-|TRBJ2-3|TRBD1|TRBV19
TGTGCCAGCACGATCGCCGTCCCTGTGGACAGGGGGCGGGTCACAGATACGCAGTATTTT
CASTIAVPVDRGRVTDTQYF
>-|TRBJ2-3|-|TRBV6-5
TGTGCCAGCAGTTCCCCTAGGGCGGGGATCACAGATACGCAGTATTTT
CASSSPRAGITDTQYF
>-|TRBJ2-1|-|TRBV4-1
TGCGCCAGCAGCCAAGATCCGGGCGGATCCTACAATGAGCAGTTCTTC
CASSQDPGGSYNEQFF
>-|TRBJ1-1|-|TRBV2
TGTGCCAGCAGGACAATAAACACCGGGACATCCGGCAAAGCTTTCTTT
CASRTINTGTSGKAFF
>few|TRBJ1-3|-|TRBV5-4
TGTGCCAGCAGCTTGGGACAGGTAGAGAACACCATATATTTT
CASSLGQVENTIYF
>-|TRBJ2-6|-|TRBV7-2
TGTGCCAGCACCGTATCCTCTGGGGCCAACGTCCTGACTTTC
CASTVSSGANVLTF
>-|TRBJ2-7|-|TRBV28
TGTGCCAGCAGTTCCTATCAGGGTTACGAGCAGTACTTC
CASSSYQGYEQYF
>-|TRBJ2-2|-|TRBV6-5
TGTGCCAGCAGTTACTTCAGGGCCCCGAACACCGGGGAGCTGTTTTTT
CASSYFRAPNTGELFF
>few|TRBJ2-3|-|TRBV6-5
TGTGCCGCAGCAGGGGGGACAGATACGCAGTATTTT
CAAAGGTDTQYF
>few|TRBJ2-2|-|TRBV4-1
TGCGCCAGCAGCCAAGAGATGAACACCGGGGAGCTGTTTTTT
CASSQEMNTGELFF
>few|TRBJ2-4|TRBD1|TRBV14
TGTGCCAGCAGCCCTCCCGGGACAGGGGGCCTACACATTCAGTACTTC
CASSPPGTGGLHIQYF
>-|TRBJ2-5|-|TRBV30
TGTGCCTGGAGTGCGGGAGTACCAGAGACCCAGTACTTC
CAWSAGVPETQYF
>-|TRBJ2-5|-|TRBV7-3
TGTGCCAGCAGCTTAGGCTCAGGGATAGGGGAGACCCAGTACTTC
CASSLGSGIGETQYF
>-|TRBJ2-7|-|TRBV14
TGTGCCAGCAGCCCCGTCCTAACCTCCTACGAGCAGTACTTC
CASSPVLTSYEQYF
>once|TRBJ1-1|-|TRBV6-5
TGTGCCAGCAGAGAGAGGGCTGACACTGAAGCTTTCTTT
CASRERADTEAFF